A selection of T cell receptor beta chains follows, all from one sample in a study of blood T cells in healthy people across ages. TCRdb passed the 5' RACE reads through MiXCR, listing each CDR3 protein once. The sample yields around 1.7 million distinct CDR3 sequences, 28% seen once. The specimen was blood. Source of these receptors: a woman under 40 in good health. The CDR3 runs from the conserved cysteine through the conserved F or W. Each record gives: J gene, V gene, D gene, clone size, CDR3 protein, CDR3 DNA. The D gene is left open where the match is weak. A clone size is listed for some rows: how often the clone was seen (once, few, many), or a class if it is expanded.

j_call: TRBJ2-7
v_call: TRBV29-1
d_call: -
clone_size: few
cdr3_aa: CSVYGRDTSSYEQYF
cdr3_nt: TGCAGCGTTTATGGGCGAGACACGAGCTCCTACGAGCAGTACTTC

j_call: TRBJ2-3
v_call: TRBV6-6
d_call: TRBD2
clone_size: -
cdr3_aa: CASSYTAGVADTQYF
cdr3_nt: TGTGCCAGCAGTTACACAGCGGGGGTCGCAGATACGCAGTATTTT

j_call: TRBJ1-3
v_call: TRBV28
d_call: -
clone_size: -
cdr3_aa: CASSFEGIGRSSGNTIYF
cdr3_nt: TGTGCCAGCAGTTTTGAAGGTATAGGCCGGAGCTCTGGAAACACCATATATTTT

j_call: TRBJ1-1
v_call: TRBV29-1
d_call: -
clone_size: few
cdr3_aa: CSAKGLRMNTEAFF
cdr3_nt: TGCAGCGCAAAAGGACTGAGGATGAACACTGAAGCTTTCTTT

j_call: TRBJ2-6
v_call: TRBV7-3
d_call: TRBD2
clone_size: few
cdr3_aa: CASSASLAGGFSGANVPTF
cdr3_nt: TGTGCCAGCAGCGCTTCCCTAGCGGGGGGCTTCTCTGGGGCCAACGTCCCGACTTTC

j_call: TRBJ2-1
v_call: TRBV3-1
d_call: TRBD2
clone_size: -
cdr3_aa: CASSQEVSAGGYNEQFF
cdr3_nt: TGTGCCAGCAGCCAAGAAGTCTCAGCCGGGGGGTACAATGAGCAGTTCTTC

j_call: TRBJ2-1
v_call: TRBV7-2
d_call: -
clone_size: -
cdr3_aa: CASSFSGREGGNEQFF
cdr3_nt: TGTGCCAGCAGCTTCTCTGGTAGGGAAGGAGGCAATGAGCAGTTCTTC

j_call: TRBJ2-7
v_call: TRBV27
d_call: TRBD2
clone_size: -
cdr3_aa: CASSFNGLAGGLSYEQYF
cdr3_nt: TGTGCCAGCAGTTTCAACGGACTAGCGGGAGGGCTTAGTTACGAGCAGTACTTC

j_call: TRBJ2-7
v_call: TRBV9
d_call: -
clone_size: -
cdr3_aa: CASSVEGTTYNEQYF
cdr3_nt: TGTGCCAGCAGCGTAGAGGGGACGACCTACAATGAGCAGTACTTC

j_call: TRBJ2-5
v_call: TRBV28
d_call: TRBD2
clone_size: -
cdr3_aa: CASRRGSREAQYF
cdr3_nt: TGTGCCAGCAGGCGGGGCTCCCGGGAGGCCCAGTACTTC

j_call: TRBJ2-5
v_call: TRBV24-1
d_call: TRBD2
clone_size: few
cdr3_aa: CATNPLALAGDGETQYF
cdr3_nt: TGTGCCACCAATCCCTTAGCGCTAGCGGGAGACGGGGAGACCCAGTACTTC

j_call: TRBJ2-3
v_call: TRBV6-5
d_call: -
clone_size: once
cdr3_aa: CASSETGLRTDTQYF
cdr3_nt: TGTGCCAGCAGCGAGACGGGATTACGCACAGATACGCAGTATTTT

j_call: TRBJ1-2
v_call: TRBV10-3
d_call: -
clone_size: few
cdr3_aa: CAISEASSFGYTF
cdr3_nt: TGTGCCATCAGTGAGGCGTCGAGTTTTGGCTACACCTTC

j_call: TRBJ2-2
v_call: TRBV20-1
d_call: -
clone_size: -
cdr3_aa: CSASLLTGELFF
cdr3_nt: TGCAGTGCTAGCTTGCTCACCGGGGAGCTGTTTTTT

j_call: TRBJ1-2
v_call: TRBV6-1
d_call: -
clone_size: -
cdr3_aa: CASSQGFSYGYTF
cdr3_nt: TGTGCCAGCAGCCAGGGATTTAGCTATGGCTACACCTTC

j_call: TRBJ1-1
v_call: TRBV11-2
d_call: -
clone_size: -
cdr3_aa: CASSARSTDTEAFF
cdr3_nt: TGTGCCAGCAGCGCAAGGAGCACGGACACTGAAGCTTTCTTT

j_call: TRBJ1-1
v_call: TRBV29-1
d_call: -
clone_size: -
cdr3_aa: CSVEHRTAFF
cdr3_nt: TGCAGCGTAGAACATCGAACGGCTTTCTTT

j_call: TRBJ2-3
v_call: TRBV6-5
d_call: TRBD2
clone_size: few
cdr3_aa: CASSFSGAKADTQYF
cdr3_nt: TGTGCCAGCAGTTTTAGCGGGGCGAAGGCAGATACGCAGTATTTT

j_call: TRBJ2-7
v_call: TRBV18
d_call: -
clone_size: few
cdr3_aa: CASSRVGNSYEQYF
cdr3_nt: TGTGCCAGCTCACGGGTAGGGAACTCCTACGAGCAGTACTTC

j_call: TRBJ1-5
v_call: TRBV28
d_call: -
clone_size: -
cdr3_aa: CASSFWPPSNQPQHF
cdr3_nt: TGTGCCAGCAGTTTCTGGCCTCCTAGCAATCAGCCCCAGCATTTT

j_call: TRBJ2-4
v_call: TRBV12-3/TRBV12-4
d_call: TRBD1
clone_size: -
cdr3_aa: CASSLDRGSVKDIQYF
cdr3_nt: TGTGCCAGCAGTTTGGACAGGGGAAGTGTGAAAGACATTCAGTACTTC

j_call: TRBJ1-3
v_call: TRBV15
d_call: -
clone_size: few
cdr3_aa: CATSSSLGNTIYF
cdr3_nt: TGTGCCACCAGCAGCAGCCTAGGAAACACCATATATTTT

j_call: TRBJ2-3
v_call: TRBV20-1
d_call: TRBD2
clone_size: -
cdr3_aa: CSAGSGGDFTDTQYF
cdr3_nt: TGCAGTGCGGGTTCCGGGGGGGACTTCACAGATACGCAGTATTTT

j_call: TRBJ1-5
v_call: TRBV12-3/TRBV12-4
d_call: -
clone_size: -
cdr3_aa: CASSWGRGANQPQHF
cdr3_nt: TGTGCCAGCAGTTGGGGACGGGGGGCCAATCAGCCCCAGCATTTT

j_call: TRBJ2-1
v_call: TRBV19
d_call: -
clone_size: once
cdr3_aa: CASSRDRSPYNEQFF
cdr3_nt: TGTGCCAGTAGTCGGGACCGGAGCCCCTACAATGAGCAGTTCTTC

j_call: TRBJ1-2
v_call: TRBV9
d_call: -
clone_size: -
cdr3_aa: CTSSVGGVPNYGYTF
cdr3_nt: TGTACCAGCAGCGTAGGGGGGGTACCTAACTATGGCTACACCTTC

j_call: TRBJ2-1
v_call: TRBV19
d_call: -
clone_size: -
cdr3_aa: CASSIDRGSTNEQFF
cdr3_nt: TGTGCCAGTAGTATAGACAGAGGCTCAACCAATGAGCAGTTCTTC

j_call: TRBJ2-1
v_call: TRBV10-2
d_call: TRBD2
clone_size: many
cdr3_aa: CASSESGGGESEQFF
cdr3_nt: TGCGCCAGCAGTGAGAGCGGGGGGGGAGAGAGTGAGCAGTTCTTC

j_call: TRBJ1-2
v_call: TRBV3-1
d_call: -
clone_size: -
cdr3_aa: CASSHRTDFYGYTF
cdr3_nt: TGTGCCAGCAGCCACCGGACGGATTTCTATGGCTACACCTTC

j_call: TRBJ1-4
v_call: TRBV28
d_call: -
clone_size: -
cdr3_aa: CASSLLGANEKLFF
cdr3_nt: TGTGCCAGCAGTTTATTGGGAGCTAATGAAAAACTGTTTTTT

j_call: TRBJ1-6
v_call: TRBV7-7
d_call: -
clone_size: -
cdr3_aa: CAPEGGASYNSPLHF
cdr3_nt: TGTGCTCCGGAGGGGGGGGCCTCCTATAATTCACCCCTCCACTTT

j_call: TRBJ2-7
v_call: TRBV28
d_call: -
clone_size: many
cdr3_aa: CASMGNYEQYF
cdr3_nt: TGTGCCAGCATGGGAAACTACGAGCAGTACTTC

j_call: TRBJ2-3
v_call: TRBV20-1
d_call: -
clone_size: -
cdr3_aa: CSANPAGTQYF
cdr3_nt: TGCAGTGCTAACCCCGCTGGTACGCAGTATTTT

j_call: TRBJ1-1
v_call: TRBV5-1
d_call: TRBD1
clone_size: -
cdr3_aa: CASLVGTGGENTEAFF
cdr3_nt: TGCGCCAGCCTGGTGGGGACAGGGGGCGAGAACACTGAAGCTTTCTTT

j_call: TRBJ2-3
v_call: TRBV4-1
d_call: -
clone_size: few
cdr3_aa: CASSQAPGPTQDTQYF
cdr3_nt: TGCGCCAGCAGCCAAGCTCCGGGACCCACACAGGATACGCAGTATTTT

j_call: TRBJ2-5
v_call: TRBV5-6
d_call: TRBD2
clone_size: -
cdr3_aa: CASSLMAAGEETQYF
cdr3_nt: TGTGCCAGCAGCTTGATGGCAGCGGGGGAAGAGACCCAGTACTTC

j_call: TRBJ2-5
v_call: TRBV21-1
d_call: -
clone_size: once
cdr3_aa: CASRNVLRQETQYF
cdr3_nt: TGTGCCAGCAGAAACGTCTTGAGGCAAGAGACCCAGTACTTC

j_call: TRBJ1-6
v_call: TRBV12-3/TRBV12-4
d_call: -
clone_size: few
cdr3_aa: CASSSPTEVQTPLHF
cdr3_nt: TGTGCCAGCAGTTCCCCGACTGAGGTTCAAACACCCCTCCACTTT

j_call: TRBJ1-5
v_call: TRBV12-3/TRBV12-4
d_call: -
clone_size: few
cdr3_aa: CASSPRGGWNQPQHF
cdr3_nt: TGTGCCAGCAGTCCCCGCGGGGGGTGGAATCAGCCCCAGCATTTT

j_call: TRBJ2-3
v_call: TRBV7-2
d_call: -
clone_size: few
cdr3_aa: CASSLAPTGRSTDTQYF
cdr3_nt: TGTGCCAGCAGCTTAGCGCCGACAGGACGAAGCACAGATACGCAGTATTTT

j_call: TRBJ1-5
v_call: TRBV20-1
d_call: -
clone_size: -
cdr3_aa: CSASSRRQEPQHF
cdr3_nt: TGCAGTGCTAGCTCTCGGAGACAGGAGCCCCAGCATTTT

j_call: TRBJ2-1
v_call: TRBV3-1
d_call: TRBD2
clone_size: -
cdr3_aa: CASSRGLAGELQFF
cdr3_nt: TGTGCCAGCAGCCGGGGACTAGCGGGGGAACTACAGTTCTTC

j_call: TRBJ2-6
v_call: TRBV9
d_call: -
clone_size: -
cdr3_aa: CAGSVELGANVLTF
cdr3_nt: TGTGCCGGCAGCGTAGAGTTGGGGGCCAACGTCCTGACTTTC

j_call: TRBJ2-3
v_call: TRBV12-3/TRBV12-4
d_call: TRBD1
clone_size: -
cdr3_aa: CASSQQGASADVQYF
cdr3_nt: TGTGCCAGCAGTCAACAGGGGGCAAGCGCAGATGTGCAGTATTTT

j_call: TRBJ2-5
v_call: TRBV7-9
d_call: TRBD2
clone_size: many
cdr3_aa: CASMTGGEETQYF
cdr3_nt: TGTGCCAGCATGACGGGGGGAGAAGAGACCCAGTACTTC

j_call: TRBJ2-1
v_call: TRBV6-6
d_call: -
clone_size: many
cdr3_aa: CASLTSNGGEQFF
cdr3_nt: TGTGCCAGCCTGACTAGTAATGGCGGTGAGCAGTTCTTC

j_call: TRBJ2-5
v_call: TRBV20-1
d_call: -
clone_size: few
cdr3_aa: CSPNGGEETQYF
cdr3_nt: TGCAGCCCTAATGGCGGAGAAGAGACCCAGTACTTC

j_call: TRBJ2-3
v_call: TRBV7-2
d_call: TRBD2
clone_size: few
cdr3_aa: CASSLNPSGRVTDTQYF
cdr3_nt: TGTGCCAGCAGCTTAAACCCGAGCGGGAGGGTCACAGATACGCAGTATTTT

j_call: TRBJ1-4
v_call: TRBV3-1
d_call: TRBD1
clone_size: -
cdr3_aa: CASSPSTGHLNEKLFF
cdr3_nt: TGTGCCAGCAGTCCATCGACAGGGCATTTGAATGAAAAACTGTTTTTT

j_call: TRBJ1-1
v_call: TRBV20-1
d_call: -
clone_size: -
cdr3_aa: CSARDTLNTEAFF
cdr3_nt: TGCAGTGCTCGCGACACTTTGAACACTGAAGCTTTCTTT

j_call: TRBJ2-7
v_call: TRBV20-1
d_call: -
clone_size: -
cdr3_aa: CSAANNMLGEQYF
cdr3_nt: TGCAGTGCTGCCAACAATATGCTTGGGGAGCAGTACTTC

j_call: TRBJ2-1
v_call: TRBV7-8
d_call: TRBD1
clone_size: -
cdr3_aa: CASSPGTGKGNEQFF
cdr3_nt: TGTGCCAGCAGCCCCGGGACAGGGAAGGGGAATGAGCAGTTCTTC

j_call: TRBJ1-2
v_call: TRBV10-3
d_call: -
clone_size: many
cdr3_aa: CAISESGPLGGGDYGYTF
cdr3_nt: TGTGCCATCAGTGAGTCGGGACCGTTGGGAGGAGGCGACTATGGCTACACCTTC

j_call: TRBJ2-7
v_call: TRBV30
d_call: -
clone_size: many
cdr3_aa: CAWSVAYEQYF
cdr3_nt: TGTGCCTGGAGTGTAGCCTACGAGCAGTACTTC

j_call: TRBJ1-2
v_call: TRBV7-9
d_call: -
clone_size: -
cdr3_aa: CASSPGRRDGYTF
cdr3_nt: TGTGCCAGCAGCCCCGGACGGCGCGACGGCTACACCTTC

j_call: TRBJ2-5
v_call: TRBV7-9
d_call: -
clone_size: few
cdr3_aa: CASSLQVEEGGGKTQYF
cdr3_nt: TGTGCCAGCAGCTTGCAAGTAGAGGAGGGCGGCGGGAAGACCCAGTACTTC

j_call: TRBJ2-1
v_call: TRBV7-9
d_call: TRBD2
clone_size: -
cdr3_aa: CASSLIASGVYNEQFF
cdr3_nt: TGTGCCAGCAGCTTAATAGCTAGCGGGGTTTACAATGAGCAGTTCTTC

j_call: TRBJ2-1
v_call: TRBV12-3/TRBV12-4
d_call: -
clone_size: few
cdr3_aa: CASIGGLGRPYNEQFF
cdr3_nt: TGTGCCAGCATTGGGGGTCTGGGGCGACCTTACAATGAGCAGTTCTTC